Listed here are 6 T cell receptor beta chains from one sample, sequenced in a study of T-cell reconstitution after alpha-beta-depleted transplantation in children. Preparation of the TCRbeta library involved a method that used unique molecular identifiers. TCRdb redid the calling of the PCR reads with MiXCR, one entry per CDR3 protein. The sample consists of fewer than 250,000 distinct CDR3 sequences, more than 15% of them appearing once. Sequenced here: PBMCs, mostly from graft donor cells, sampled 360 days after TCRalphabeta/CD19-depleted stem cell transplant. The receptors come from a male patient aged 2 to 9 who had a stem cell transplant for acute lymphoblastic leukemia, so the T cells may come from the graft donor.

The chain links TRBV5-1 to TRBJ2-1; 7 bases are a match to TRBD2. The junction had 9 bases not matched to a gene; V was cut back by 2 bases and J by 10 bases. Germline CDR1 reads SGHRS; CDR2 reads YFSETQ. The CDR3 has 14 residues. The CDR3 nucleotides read TGCGCCAGCAGCTTCAGTTCTAGCGGAGGGGAGCAGTTCTTC. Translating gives CASSFSSSGGEQFF.

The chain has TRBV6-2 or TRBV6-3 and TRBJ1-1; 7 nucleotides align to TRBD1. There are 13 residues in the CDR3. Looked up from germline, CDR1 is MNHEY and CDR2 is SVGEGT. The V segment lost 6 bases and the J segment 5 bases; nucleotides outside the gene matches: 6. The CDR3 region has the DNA TGTGCCAGCAGAGGGGGCGCGGGGACTGAAGCTTTCTTT. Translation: CASRGGAGTEAFF.

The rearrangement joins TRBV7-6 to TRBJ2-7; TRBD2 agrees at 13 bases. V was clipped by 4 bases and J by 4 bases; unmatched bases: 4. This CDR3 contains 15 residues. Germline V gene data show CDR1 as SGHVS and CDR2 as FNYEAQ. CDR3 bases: TGTGCCAGCAGCTCACTAGCGGGGGGGAAGTACGAGCAGTACTTC. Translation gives CASSSLAGGKYEQYF.

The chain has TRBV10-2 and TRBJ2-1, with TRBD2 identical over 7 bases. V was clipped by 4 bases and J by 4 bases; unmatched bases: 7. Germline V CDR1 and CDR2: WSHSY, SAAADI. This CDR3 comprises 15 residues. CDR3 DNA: TGCGCCAGCAGTGGGTGGACTAGTGATTACAATGAGCAGTTCTTC. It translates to CASSGWTSDYNEQFF.

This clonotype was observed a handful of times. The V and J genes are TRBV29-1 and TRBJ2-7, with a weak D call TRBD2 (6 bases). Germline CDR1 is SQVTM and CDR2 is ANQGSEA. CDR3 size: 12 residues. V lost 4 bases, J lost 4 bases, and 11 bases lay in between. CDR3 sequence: CSVGERAYEQYF. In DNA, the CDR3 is TGCAGCGTTGGGGAGCGGGCGTACGAGCAGTACTTC.

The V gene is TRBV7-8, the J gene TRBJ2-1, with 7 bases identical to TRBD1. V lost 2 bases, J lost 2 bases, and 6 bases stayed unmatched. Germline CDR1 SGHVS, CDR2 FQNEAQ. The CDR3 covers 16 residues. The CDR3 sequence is CASSLSGTAPYNEQFF. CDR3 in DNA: TGTGCCAGCAGCTTATCAGGGACAGCTCCCTACAATGAGCAGTTCTTC.